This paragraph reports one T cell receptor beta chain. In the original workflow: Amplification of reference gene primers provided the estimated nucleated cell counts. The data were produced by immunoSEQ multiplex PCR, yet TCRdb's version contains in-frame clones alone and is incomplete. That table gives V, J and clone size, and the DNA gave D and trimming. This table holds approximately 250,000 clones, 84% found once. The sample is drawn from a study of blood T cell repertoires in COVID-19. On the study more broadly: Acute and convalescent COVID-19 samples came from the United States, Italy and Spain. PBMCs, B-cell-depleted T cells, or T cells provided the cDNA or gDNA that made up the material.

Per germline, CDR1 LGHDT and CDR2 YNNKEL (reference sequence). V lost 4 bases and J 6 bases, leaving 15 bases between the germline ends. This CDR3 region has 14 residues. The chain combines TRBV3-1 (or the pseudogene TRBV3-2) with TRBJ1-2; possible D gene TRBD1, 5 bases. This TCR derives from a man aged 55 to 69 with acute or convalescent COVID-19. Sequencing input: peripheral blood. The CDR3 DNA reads TGTGCCAGCAGCCCACCTAGGGGCGGGGATGGCTACACCTTC. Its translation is CASSPPRGGDGYTF.